A selection of T cell receptor beta chains follows, all from one sample in a study of T cell changes during pregnancy in multiple sclerosis. Profiled with immunoSEQ multiplex PCR; TCRdb holds only in-frame clones, not every one. This table has fewer than 80,000 clones, roughly 90% appearing once. This material consisted of peripheral blood, taken in the first trimester of pregnancy. The receptors were gathered from a female donor in good health, enrolled as a control in a pregnancy study. CDR3s include the opening cysteine and the closing phenylalanine or tryptophan. The order of the fields is J gene, V gene, clone size, D gene, CDR3 protein, CDR3 DNA. The D gene is left open where the match is weak. Size values are once, few and many counts, or a class for expanded clones, and some rows have none.

>TRBJ1-1|TRBV27|few|NA
CASSFGQGPTEAFF
TGTGCCAGCAGTTTTGGGCAGGGTCCCACTGAAGCTTTCTTT
>TRBJ1-4|TRBV28|NA|NA
CASSFMRGGEKLFF
TGTGCCAGCAGTTTTATGAGGGGAGGTGAAAAACTGTTTTTT
>TRBJ2-3|TRBV9|NA|TRBD1
CASFAVDRVDTQYF
TGTGCCAGTTTTGCGGTTGACAGGGTGGATACGCAGTATTTT
>TRBJ2-3|TRBV5-3|NA|TRBD2
CARRVNVTSRCTDTQYF
TGTGCCAGAAGGGTTAATGTGACTAGCAGATGCACAGATACGCAGTATTTT
>TRBJ2-1|TRBV27|NA|TRBD1
CASSYDRGGYNEQFF
TGTGCCAGCAGTTATGACAGGGGAGGTTACAATGAGCAGTTCTTC
>TRBJ2-3|TRBV4-2|NA|TRBD2
CASSQDWLAGGPDTQYF
TGTGCCAGCAGCCAAGATTGGCTAGCGGGGGGGCCAGATACGCAGTATTTT
>TRBJ1-6|TRBV6-5|NA|NA
CASSLRSSYSSPLHF
TGTGCCAGCAGTTTAAGGAGCTCCTATAGTTCACCCCTCCACTTT
>TRBJ1-3|TRBV6-5|once|NA
CASSYSRRSSGNTIYF
TGTGCCAGCAGTTACTCCAGACGGAGCTCTGGAAACACCATATATTTT
>TRBJ2-7|TRBV25-1|NA|NA
CASGRGFDEQYF
TGTGCCAGCGGCAGAGGTTTCGACGAGCAGTACTTC
>TRBJ2-2|TRBV10-2|NA|TRBD2
CASSASGKGTGELFF
TGCGCCAGCAGTGCTAGCGGGAAGGGCACCGGGGAGCTGTTTTTT
>TRBJ1-1|TRBV5-1|NA|TRBD1
CASSPSYRGLSGTEAFF
TGCGCCAGCAGCCCATCCTACAGGGGGCTGTCGGGCACTGAAGCTTTCTTT
>TRBJ1-1|TRBV11-3|NA|TRBD1
CASSRQGNTEAFF
TGTGCCAGCAGCCGACAGGGGAACACTGAAGCTTTCTTT
>TRBJ1-2|TRBV6-1|once|TRBD1
CASSLGDSLNYGYTF
TGTGCCAGCAGTCTGGGGGACAGCCTTAACTATGGCTACACCTTC
>TRBJ2-7|TRBV19|NA|TRBD2
CASSPGTSGGYEQYF
TGTGCCAGTAGTCCCGGGACTAGCGGGGGCTACGAGCAGTACTTC
>TRBJ2-1|TRBV4-3|once|TRBD2
CASSPSPSGNSYNEQFF
TGCGCCAGCAGCCCGAGTCCTAGCGGGAACTCCTACAATGAGCAGTTCTTC
>TRBJ2-5|TRBV7-2|NA|TRBD2
CASSLTSGGHQETQYF
TGTGCCAGCAGCTTGACTAGCGGGGGGCATCAAGAGACCCAGTACTTC
>TRBJ2-5|TRBV18|NA|TRBD1
CASSWEWDRAEETQYF
TGTGCCAGCTCCTGGGAATGGGACAGAGCTGAAGAGACCCAGTACTTC
>TRBJ2-2|TRBV6-1|NA|NA
CASSEGRGTGELFF
TGTGCCAGCAGTGAAGGGAGGGGAACCGGGGAGCTGTTTTTT
>TRBJ2-1|TRBV19|NA|NA
CASSPPSGGEGFF
TGTGCCAGTAGCCCCCCTTCGGGGGGCGAAGGGTTCTTC
>TRBJ2-3|TRBV19|NA|TRBD2
CASRDSGGAQDTQYF
TGTGCCAGTAGGGACAGCGGGGGGGCTCAAGATACGCAGTATTTT
>TRBJ2-1|TRBV20-1|NA|NA
CSAQITSSRFF
TGCAGTGCGCAAATTACTAGTTCCCGGTTCTTC
>TRBJ2-7|TRBV4-1|once|TRBD1
CASSQQTGTVSYEQYF
TGCGCCAGCAGCCAGCAGACCGGGACAGTCTCCTACGAGCAGTACTTC
>TRBJ1-2|TRBV30|NA|TRBD1
CAWSGTGEGYTF
TGTGCCTGGAGTGGGACAGGAGAAGGCTACACCTTC
>TRBJ2-3|TRBV5-4|NA|TRBD2
CASSTGLAASTDTQYF
TGTGCCAGCAGCACAGGACTAGCGGCTAGCACAGATACGCAGTATTTT
>TRBJ2-6|TRBV28|NA|TRBD1
CASTRDRRSWTF
TGTGCCAGCACTCGGGACAGGAGGTCTTGGACTTTC
>TRBJ2-7|TRBV2|NA|TRBD1
CASRYPGQKTYEQYF
TGTGCCAGCAGGTACCCGGGACAGAAAACCTACGAGCAGTACTTC
>TRBJ2-7|TRBV6-1|NA|TRBD2
CASTGLAGGGEQYF
TGTGCCAGCACTGGACTAGCGGGAGGGGGCGAGCAGTACTTC
>TRBJ2-2|TRBV5-8|NA|NA
CASSGRGNDGTGELFF
TGTGCCAGCAGCGGTAGGGGGAATGACGGCACCGGGGAGCTGTTTTTT
>TRBJ1-1|TRBV20-1|NA|NA
CSHARGTEAFF
TGCAGCCATGCCAGGGGTACTGAAGCTTTCTTT
>TRBJ2-7|TRBV5-6|NA|TRBD2
CASSFRLAVLYEQYF
TGTGCCAGCAGCTTTCGTCTAGCGGTCCTCTACGAGCAGTACTTC
>TRBJ1-1|TRBV19|NA|NA
CASSATLGVGAFF
TGTGCCAGTAGTGCCACCCTAGGGGTTGGAGCTTTCTTT
>TRBJ1-4|TRBV29-1|once|NA
CSAAIQNEKLFF
TGCAGCGCTGCGATTCAAAATGAAAAACTGTTTTTT
>TRBJ1-1|TRBV7-6|NA|NA
CASSPNRAGEAFF
TGTGCCAGCAGCCCGAACAGGGCCGGAGAGGCTTTCTTT
>TRBJ1-1|TRBV18|NA|NA
CASLRGSGGTEAFF
TGTGCCAGCTTACGGGGGTCGGGGGGCACTGAAGCTTTCTTT
>TRBJ2-7|TRBV28|NA|TRBD1
CASSFQTGASYEQYF
TGTGCCAGCAGTTTTCAGACAGGGGCTTCCTACGAGCAGTACTTC
>TRBJ1-4|TRBV5-4|NA|TRBD1
CASSFDNRGGREKLFF
TGTGCCAGCAGCTTTGACAACAGGGGCGGGCGGGAAAAACTGTTTTTT
>TRBJ2-3|TRBV2|NA|TRBD2
CASRFPTSGGPTDTQYF
TGTGCCAGCAGATTTCCGACTAGCGGGGGACCCACAGATACGCAGTATTTT
>TRBJ2-1|TRBV19|NA|TRBD1
CASSRGQGPYSSSYNEQFF
TGTGCCAGTAGTAGGGGACAGGGTCCTTATTCGAGCTCCTACAATGAGCAGTTCTTC
>TRBJ2-3|TRBV7-9|NA|NA
CASSRTSSGTDTQYF
TGTGCCAGCAGCCGAACTAGCTCCGGCACAGATACGCAGTATTTT